The 27 T cell receptor beta chains presented below share a single source sample, sequenced in a study of OX40 agonist ivuxolimab in advanced cancers. Data came from immunoSEQ multiplex PCR; TCRdb stores just in-frame clones and leaves some out. The sample lists some 79,000 clones, approximately 90% seen once, with 0.44% in the top ten. The sequencing here drew on CD4+ or CD8+ T cells sorted from blood, taken in a trial of the OX40 agonist ivuxolimab. The origin of the receptors is an adult with an advanced solid tumor such as melanoma, head and neck, liver or kidney cancer.

J is TRBJ2-3 and V is TRBV7-8, with 10 bases lining up with TRBD2. There are 16 residues in the CDR3. J was trimmed by 0 bases and V by 5 bases; bases with no gene match: 5. Germline V gene sequence: CDR1 SGHVS, CDR2 FQNEAQ. The CDR3 loop is CASSPLTSGSTDTQYF. CDR3 nucleotides: TGTGCCAGCAGCCCTCTGACTAGCGGGAGCACAGATACGCAGTATTTT.

This chain's CDR3 is CASNPPGGQRYNEQFF. As DNA, the CDR3 is TGTGCCAGCAATCCACCGGGGGGTCAGCGGTACAATGAGCAGTTCTTC. The chain uses TRBV7-9 and TRBJ2-1, with 7 bases fitting TRBD2. The germline gives CDR1 SEHNR, CDR2 FQNEAQ (reference sequence). The CDR3 has 16 residues. J was trimmed by 4 bases and V by 7 bases; bases with no gene match: 13.

A note on this clone: Additional DNA sequences in this sample encode the identical CDR3. This chain links TRBV7-9 with TRBJ1-5; 9 bases map to TRBD1. Germline CDR1 reads SEHNR; CDR2 reads FQNEAQ (reference sequence). The CDR3 spans 15 residues. The junction had 1 base not matched to a gene; V was cut back by 3 bases and J by 1 base. CDR3 in amino acids: CASSLGTGSNQPQHF. The CDR3 coding sequence is TGTGCCAGCAGCTTGGGGACAGGGAGCAATCAGCCCCAGCATTTT. Looking up the rest from reference TRBV7-9 and TRBJ1-5 gives the full variable domain: DTGVSQNPRHKITKRGQNVTFRCDPISEHNRLYWYRQTLGQGPEFLTYFQNEAQLEKSRLLSDRFSAERPKGSFSTLEIQRTEQGDSAMYLCASSLGTGSNQPQHFGDGTRLSIL.

The chain has TRBV30 and TRBJ2-6; D unresolved. There are 13 residues in the CDR3. V dropped 4 bases and J dropped 2 bases, with 6 bases sitting between them. Germline V gene sequence: CDR1 GTSNPN, CDR2 SVGIG (reference sequence). Here the CDR3 reads CAWKLAGANVLTF. The DNA of the CDR3 is TGTGCCTGGAAGCTTGCTGGGGCCAACGTCCTGACTTTC.

The chain has TRBV30 and TRBJ2-1; no clear D. Trimming took 0 bases from V and 0 from J, leaving 9 bases between them. The CDR3 is made up of 15 amino acids. Germline V gene lookup returns CDR1 GTSNPN and CDR2 SVGIG (reference sequence). CDR3 in amino acids: CAWSVKGSSYNEQFF. The CDR3 nucleotides read TGTGCCTGGAGTGTAAAAGGAAGCTCCTACAATGAGCAGTTCTTC. Full variable domain (rest looked up from reference TRBV30 and TRBJ2-1): SQTIHQWPATLVQPVGSPLSLECTVEGTSNPNLYWYRQAAGRGLQLLFYSVGIGQISSEVPQNLSASRPQDRQFILSSKKLLLSDSGFYLCAWSVKGSSYNEQFFGPGTRLTVL.

This sequence joins TRBV7-2 and TRBJ1-3; tentatively, D is TRBD1 (5 bases). There are 15 residues in the CDR3. The V end was cut by 1 base, the J end by 1 base, with 8 bases between. Germline V gives CDR1 SGHTA, CDR2 FQGNSA. CDR3 nucleotides: TGTGCCAGCAGCTTAGGATGGACATCTGGAAACACCATATATTTT. Protein product: CASSLGWTSGNTIYF.

CDR3 in amino acids: CASSSQAQINSPLHF. CDR3 nucleotides: TGTGCCAGCAGTTCCCAGGCGCAGATTAATTCACCCCTCCACTTT. The J gene is TRBJ1-6, the V gene TRBV6-5; unclear D gene. Trimming removed 4 bases from V and 6 bases from J, with 13 bases in between. CDR1 and CDR2 from the germline V gene are MNHEY and SVGAGI. CDR3 size: 15 residues.

The V call is TRBV6-4, the J call TRBJ2-3; 10 positions match TRBD2. V lost 6 bases, J lost 0 bases, and 6 bases stayed unmatched. There are 16 residues in the CDR3. Germline loops: CDR1 MRHNA, CDR2 SNTAGT. The CDR3 is CASSRTSGSSTDTQYF. The DNA for the CDR3 is TGTGCCAGCAGCAGGACTAGCGGTTCTAGCACAGATACGCAGTATTTT.

The rearrangement joins TRBV7-2 to TRBJ2-5; the D is unclear. The CDR3 runs 16 residues. V lost 2 bases and J lost 5, with 18 bases in between. Germline V gives CDR1 SGHTA, CDR2 FQGNSA. The CDR3 reads CASSLSLRLGKETQYF. As DNA, the CDR3 is TGTGCCAGCAGCTTATCACTCCGGCTGGGAAAGGAGACCCAGTACTTC.

The V call is TRBV5-4, the J call TRBJ2-3, with 13 bases identical to TRBD2. The CDR3 length is 17 residues. Trimming at V came to 0 bases and at J to 2 bases, leaving 3 bases not matched to a gene. Germline values: CDR1 SGHNT, CDR2 YYREEE (reference sequence). As DNA, the CDR3 is TGTGCCAGCAGCTTGGAACTAGCGGGAGGGTCCACAGATACGCAGTATTTT. This codes for CASSLELAGGSTDTQYF.

The chain employs TRBV7-2 and TRBJ2-3; TRBD2 matches at 9 bases. V was clipped by 6 bases and J by 10 bases; unmatched bases: 14. Germline V CDR1 and CDR2: SGHTA, FQGNSA. The CDR3 is 15 amino acids. The CDR3, as DNA: TGTGCCAGCAGTCTCGGGGATAGCGGGAGTTTAGCGCAGTATTTT. This translates into CASSLGDSGSLAQYF. Full variable domain (outside the CDR3, taken from reference TRBV7-2 and TRBJ2-3): GAGVSQSPSNKVTEKGKDVELRCDPISGHTALYWYRQSLGQGLEFLIYFQGNSAPDKSGLPSDRFSAERTGGSVSTLTIQRTQQEDSAVYLCASSLGDSGSLAQYFGPGTRLTVL.

CDR3 amino acids: CASSSYGWTEAFF. The CDR3, as DNA: TGTGCCAGCAGCTCGTATGGGTGGACTGAAGCTTTCTTT. The rearrangement joins TRBV7-6 to TRBJ1-1, with D unclear. CDR3 length: 13 amino acids. Germline loops: CDR1 SGHVS, CDR2 FNYEAQ. With 4 bases removed from V and 5 bases from J, the gap between germline ends came to 11 bases. The whole variable domain, remainder taken from reference TRBV7-6 and TRBJ1-1, is GAGVSQSPRYKVTKRGQDVALRCDPISGHVSLYWYRQALGQGPEFLTYFNYEAQQDKSGLPNDRFSAERPEGSISTLTIQRTEQRDSAMYRCASSSYGWTEAFFGQGTRLTVV.

The chain carries TRBV30 and TRBJ2-3, with TRBD1 matching over 10 bases. Germline values: CDR1 GTSNPN, CDR2 SVGIG (reference sequence). This CDR3 is 17 amino acids long. The junction had 15 bases not matched to a gene; V was cut back by 7 bases and J by 2 bases. DNA of the CDR3: TGTGCCTTTACTAGAAACGCCGGGACAGGGGTCACAGATACGCAGTATTTT. Translating it yields CAFTRNAGTGVTDTQYF.

The chain has TRBV5-1 and TRBJ2-1; 7 bases align to TRBD2. Germline loops: CDR1 SGHRS, CDR2 YFSETQ. CDR3 length: 15 residues. V lost 4 bases and J lost 9; bases outside the gene matches: 13. In nucleotides, the CDR3 is TGCGCCAGCAGCCCACGTCTAGCGGAGGACGGTGAGCAGTTCTTC. Translated: CASSPRLAEDGEQFF.

The chain links TRBV20-1 to TRBJ2-3; D gene ambiguous. With 3 bases removed from V and 10 bases from J, the gap between germline ends came to 11 bases. CDR3 length equals 11 residues. CDR1 DFQATT and CDR2 SNEGSKA come from the germline V gene (reference sequence). DNA for the CDR3: TGCAGTGCTAGGATCGGTCAGGCGCAGTATTTT. Protein sequence: CSARIGQAQYF.

In this sample, this clone turned up once. J is TRBJ1-2 and V is TRBV5-4; D gene uncertain. With 5 bases removed from V and 3 bases from J, the gap between germline ends came to 8 bases. This CDR3 has 12 amino acids. The germline CDR1 and CDR2 sequences are SGHNT and YYREEE (reference sequence). CDR3 region: CASRSDHYGYTF. The CDR3 DNA sequence: TGTGCCAGCAGGTCGGATCACTATGGCTACACCTTC. Full variable domain (outside the CDR3, taken from reference TRBV5-4 and TRBJ1-2): ETGVTQSPTHLIKTRGQQVTLRCSSQSGHNTVSWYQQALGQGPQFIFQYYREEENGRGNFPPRFSGLQFPNYSSELNVNALELDDSALYLCASRSDHYGYTFGSGTRLTVV.

The V and J genes are TRBV19 and TRBJ1-2; unclear D gene. This CDR3 contains 14 residues. CDR1 is LNHDA, CDR2 SQIVND, per germline (reference sequence). V lost 3 bases to trimming and J lost 2 bases, with 10 bases between them. The CDR3 DNA reads as TGTGCCAGTAGTATCTCGGGCAGCAACTATGGCTACACCTTC. It yields the protein CASSISGSNYGYTF.

The chain employs TRBV6-6 and TRBJ2-6; possible D gene TRBD1, 5 bases. The CDR3 is 15 amino acids. V gave up 7 bases and J gave up 0 bases, with 10 bases separating them. Germline loops: CDR1 MNHNY, CDR2 SVGAGI (reference sequence). The CDR3 DNA follows: TGTGCCAGCACCACAGGATTCTCTGGGGCCAACGTCCTGACTTTC. Amino acids: CASTTGFSGANVLTF.

The chain uses TRBV19 and TRBJ2-7; D is ambiguous. Trimming took off 2 bases at V and 0 bases at J, with 17 bases between the two ends. Germline CDR1 LNHDA, CDR2 SQIVND (reference sequence). This CDR3 has 17 residues. CDR3 in DNA: TGTGCCAGTAGTATAATCTTCCTGGCCGGCAGCTCCTACGAGCAGTACTTC. It specifies CASSIIFLAGSSYEQYF.

The CDR3 region has the DNA TGTGCCAGCAGCTTAGTGGCAGGGTCTAGCTATGGCTACACCTTC. Protein product: CASSLVAGSSYGYTF. The J gene is TRBJ1-2, the V gene TRBV11-2, with D perhaps TRBD1 (5 bases). The CDR3 consists of 15 residues. Trimming removed 1 base from V and 4 bases from J, with 13 bases in between. CDR1 SGHAT and CDR2 FQNNGV come from the germline V gene.

V gene TRBV7-9 combines with J gene TRBJ2-1, with TRBD1 matching over 12 bases. The V gene's germline CDR1 is SEHNR and CDR2 FQNEAQ (reference sequence). V was pared by 3 bases and J by 8 bases, with 5 bases of the junction left unmatched. CDR3 size: 15 residues. DNA of the CDR3: TGTGCCAGCAGCTTGGGACAGGGGGCTTCGGATGAGCAGTTCTTC. Amino acids: CASSLGQGASDEQFF.

The table lists this clone with a count of one. V usage is TRBV27 and J usage is TRBJ2-3; the match to TRBD1 covers 8 bases. Germline V gives CDR1 MNHEY, CDR2 SMNVEV (reference sequence). CDR3 length equals 17 residues. The J segment lost 3 bases and the V segment lost 0 bases, leaving 8 bases of the junction unmatched. In DNA form, the CDR3 reads TGTGCCAGCAGTTTATCGATCCCAGGGGGCCTGACAGATACGCAGTATTTT. Protein product: CASSLSIPGGLTDTQYF.

The chain combines TRBV7-5 with TRBJ2-2; TRBD2, the D gene given by the table, was not confirmed from the DNA. TRBV7-5 is a pseudogene segment. The CDR3 has 17 amino acids. Here the CDR3 reads CVRSDPGLPLNTGELFF. CDR3 in DNA: TGTGTCAGAAGCGATCCGGGACTCCCCCTGAACACCGGGGAGCTGTTTTTT.

This chain links TRBV7-9 with TRBJ2-3, with 11 bases aligning to TRBD2. Germline loops: CDR1 SEHNR, CDR2 FQNEAQ (reference sequence). V was pared by 6 bases and J by 4 bases, with 6 bases of the junction left unmatched. This CDR3 region has 15 residues. Here the CDR3 DNA reads TGTGCCAGCAGATTCACTAGCGGGAGTGCAGATACGCAGTATTTT. Translation: CASRFTSGSADTQYF.

The rearrangement joins TRBV12-5 to TRBJ2-5, with a possible D match to TRBD1 (6 bases). CDR3 length: 15 residues. CDR1 is LGHNT and CDR2 is FRNRAP in the germline V gene. Trimming stripped 5 bases from V and 1 base from J, with 14 bases between. DNA of the CDR3: TGTGCTAGTGGTCTAGAGACAGGCCCCCAAGAGACCCAGTACTTC. This translates into CASGLETGPQETQYF.

The V call is TRBV4-1, the J call TRBJ2-5; D gene ambiguous. The germline V gene has CDR1 MGHRA and CDR2 YSYEKL. The CDR3 has 13 amino acids. Trimming left V 3 bases short and J 5 bases short, with 10 bases between. The CDR3 DNA follows: TGCGCCAGCAGCCACCTGGCCGGGGAGACCCAGTACTTC. Translated: CASSHLAGETQYF.

The V gene is TRBV30, the J gene TRBJ1-4, with TRBD1 matching over 8 bases. Trimming cost V 4 bases and J 6 bases; bases outside gene matches: 10. The CDR3 contains 15 residues. Germline CDR1 GTSNPN, CDR2 SVGIG (reference sequence). This CDR3 reads CAWNLGQATYEKLFF. CDR3 bases: TGTGCCTGGAACCTGGGACAGGCAACGTATGAAAAACTGTTTTTT.